The rows below give T cell receptor beta chains drawn from one sample of a study of identical twins. One entry per CDR3 protein results from TCRdb running MiXCR on the 5' RACE reads. Of some 1,700,000 distinct CDR3 sequences in the sample, less than 40% are singletons; the top ten hold approximately 0.25%. Source material: cord blood. All receptors come from a newborn girl in good health. Each CDR3 is given with its conserved first and last residue. The order of the fields is clone size, J gene, D gene, V gene, CDR3 DNA, CDR3 protein. A D gene is named only where the DNA matches it firmly. Not every row has a clone size; where given, it reads once, few, many or a size class.

few | TRBJ1-2 | NA | TRBV7-9 | TGTGCCAGCAGCTCACCCCGTTCAGGGAACTATGGCTACACCTTC | CASSSPRSGNYGYTF
NA | TRBJ2-7 | NA | TRBV3-1 | TGTGCCAGCAGCCAGTCGTTCTACGAGCAGAACTTC | CASSQSFYEQNF
few | TRBJ2-1 | TRBD2 | TRBV20-1 | TGCAGACCTAGCGGCGGGATCAATGAGCAGTTCTTC | CRPSGGINEQFF
few | TRBJ2-3 | TRBD2 | TRBV20-1 | TGCAGTGCCCCGGGGGGGTACACAGATACGCAGTATTTT | CSAPGGYTDTQYF
NA | TRBJ1-6 | NA | TRBV5-6 | TGTGCCAGCAGCTTGTACGGTCCGGCGGCTACCCCACCCCTCCACTTT | CASSLYGPAATPPLHF
NA | TRBJ2-7 | TRBD2 | TRBV25-1 | TGTGCCAGCAGAAGGGGACTAGCGGGAGACGAGCAGTACTTC | CASRRGLAGDEQYF
NA | TRBJ2-5 | NA | TRBV18 | TGTGCCAGCTCACGGGGAAGCGGACACCAAGAGACCCAGTACTTC | CASSRGSGHQETQYF
NA | TRBJ1-1 | NA | TRBV5-1 | TGTGCCAGCAGCCTCAGCCGCTTGAACACTGAAGCTTTCTTT | CASSLSRLNTEAFF
NA | TRBJ2-2 | NA | TRBV29-1 | TGCGGCGTTCGTGACACCGGGGAGCTGTTTTTT | CGVRDTGELFF
NA | TRBJ2-5 | NA | TRBV20-1 | TGCAGTGCTCCCGATCTTTTTCCCCAAGAGACCCAGTACTTC | CSAPDLFPQETQYF
NA | TRBJ1-5 | NA | TRBV14 | TGTGCCAGCAGCCCTCACCTTTTCAATCAGCCCCAGCATTTT | CASSPHLFNQPQHF
once | TRBJ2-1 | TRBD2 | TRBV7-2 | TGTGCCAGCAGCTTGCTACCCGGGACTAGCGGGGCCACCTACAATGAGCAGTTCTTC | CASSLLPGTSGATYNEQFF
NA | TRBJ2-3 | NA | TRBV20-1 | TGCAGTGCTGTGAGGGGGGGGGCCAAGGATACGCAGTATTTT | CSAVRGGAKDTQYF
NA | TRBJ2-3 | TRBD2 | TRBV10-3 | TGTGCCATCACCGGTGGAGGGCTAGTAGCGGGGGACACAGATACGCAGTATTTT | CAITGGGLVAGDTDTQYF
NA | TRBJ1-6 | NA | TRBV2 | TGTGCCAGCAGTGGAGACGGGGGCGCCTATAATTCACCCCTCCACTTT | CASSGDGGAYNSPLHF
NA | TRBJ2-3 | NA | TRBV5-5 | TGTGCCAGCAGCTTAAGGGTTCCACTTAGCACAGATACGCAGTATTTT | CASSLRVPLSTDTQYF
NA | TRBJ1-1 | NA | TRBV4-2 | TGTGCCAGCAGCCAAGGGACAGACCCGGGCACTGAAGCTTTCTTT | CASSQGTDPGTEAFF
few | TRBJ2-7 | TRBD2 | TRBV20-1 | TGCAGTGCTAGAACTAGCGGGACAGTCTACGAGCAGTACTTC | CSARTSGTVYEQYF
NA | TRBJ2-3 | NA | TRBV27 | TGTGCCAGCAGTTTAAGGCCAGCTAGCACAGATACGCAGTATTTT | CASSLRPASTDTQYF
NA | TRBJ1-3 | NA | TRBV20-1 | TGCAGTGCTAGAGCCTACGGTGGCTCTGGAAACACCATATATTTT | CSARAYGGSGNTIYF
NA | TRBJ1-2 | TRBD1 | TRBV4-1 | TGCGCCAGCAGCCAAGAGTCCCGACAGGGTAGTTATGGCTACACCTTC | CASSQESRQGSYGYTF
few | TRBJ2-3 | NA | TRBV5-1 | TGCGCCAGCAGCTTGTTTGGAGGGGGTGAGGGCACAGATACGCAGTATTTT | CASSLFGGGEGTDTQYF
few | TRBJ1-2 | TRBD1 | TRBV10-3 | TGTGCCATCAGTGAGTCGACAGGGGGGGACTATGGCTACACCTTC | CAISESTGGDYGYTF
NA | TRBJ2-1 | NA | TRBV7-9 | TGTGCCAGCAGCCTTTCAGAGACAGATCCTTACAATGAGCAGTTCTTC | CASSLSETDPYNEQFF
few | TRBJ1-4 | NA | TRBV3-1 | TGCGCCAGCAGCCAAAGTCTACAGGGTAGACTGTTTTTT | CASSQSLQGRLFF
few | TRBJ1-2 | TRBD1 | TRBV20-1 | TGCAGTGCCTCGACAGGGCGGAACTATGGCTACACCTTC | CSASTGRNYGYTF
few | TRBJ1-4 | NA | TRBV20-1 | TGCAGTGCTAGAGAAGGAGGCAAACAGGAAAAACTGTTTTTT | CSAREGGKQEKLFF
NA | TRBJ1-2 | NA | TRBV6-5 | TGTGCCAGCAGTTCCCACTCGACAGTGAACTATGGCTACACCTTC | CASSSHSTVNYGYTF
few | TRBJ1-5 | NA | TRBV6-1 | TGTGCCAGCAGTGATCTGGGTGCGTATAGCAATCAGCCCCAGCATTTT | CASSDLGAYSNQPQHF
NA | TRBJ2-1 | NA | TRBV25-1 | TGTGCCAGCAGCCCATGGGTGCCGGGGGTTCTTGGAATTAATGAGCAGTTCTTC | CASSPWVPGVLGINEQFF
NA | TRBJ1-1 | TRBD1 | TRBV25-1 | TGTGCCAGCAGTGACCCCAGGGGGCCCGAAGCTTTCTTT | CASSDPRGPEAFF
NA | TRBJ1-1 | NA | TRBV29-1 | TGCAGCGTTGATTCAAAGGGGGGCACTGAAGCTTTCTTT | CSVDSKGGTEAFF
NA | TRBJ2-3 | TRBD2 | TRBV13 | TGTGCCAGCAGCTTAGGGGCGACTAGCGGGGGAGATACGCAGTATTTT | CASSLGATSGGDTQYF
few | TRBJ2-2 | NA | TRBV6-5 | TGTGCCAGCAGCTCAGATTCACAGGACACCGGGGAGCTGTTTTTT | CASSSDSQDTGELFF
few | TRBJ1-1 | TRBD1 | TRBV27 | TGTGCCAGCAAACTGACAGGGCCCATGAACACTGAAGCTTTCTTT | CASKLTGPMNTEAFF
NA | TRBJ1-2 | TRBD1 | TRBV12-3/TRBV12-4 | TGTGCCAGCACCCCCGGGACAGATTCCCCCTATGGCTACACCTTC | CASTPGTDSPYGYTF
once | TRBJ2-2 | TRBD1 | TRBV2 | TGTGCCAGCACGGGGGACAGGATCACCGGGGAGCTGTTTTTT | CASTGDRITGELFF
NA | TRBJ2-1 | NA | TRBV20-1 | TGCAGTACTAGTAATGCTGAGCAGTTCTTC | CSTSNAEQFF
NA | TRBJ1-1 | TRBD1 | TRBV6-2/TRBV6-3 | TGTGCCTGCACTAACAGGGGTGACACTGAAGCTTTCTTT | CACTNRGDTEAFF
NA | TRBJ2-3 | NA | TRBV12-3/TRBV12-4 | TGTGCCAGCTACCGACTAGGTCCCGCAGATACGGAGTATTTT | CASYRLGPADTEYF
NA | TRBJ2-3 | TRBD2 | TRBV5-1 | TGCGCCAGCAGCTCCTGGAAGAGCGGGGCACACACAGATACGCAGTATTTT | CASSSWKSGAHTDTQYF
NA | TRBJ2-1 | NA | TRBV12-3/TRBV12-4 | TGTGCCAGCAGTTTAAGGCTAGCAGAAGAGACCCAGTTCTTC | CASSLRLAEETQFF
few | TRBJ2-1 | TRBD2 | TRBV28 | TGTGCCAGCAGTGGCATACCGGGACTAGCGGGAGTCGATGAGCAGTTCTTC | CASSGIPGLAGVDEQFF
once | TRBJ2-1 | TRBD2 | TRBV7-9 | TGTGCCAGCAGCTTAGCGACGCCTATTCTAGCGGGAGGCCCAAACGAGCAGTTCTTC | CASSLATPILAGGPNEQFF
NA | TRBJ2-1 | TRBD1 | TRBV28 | TGTGCCAGCAACTCGCAGGGGGTGGGGTACAATGAGCAGTTCTTC | CASNSQGVGYNEQFF
NA | TRBJ2-1 | NA | TRBV18 | TGTGCCAGCTCACCACCTACGCCTTACAATGAGCAGTTCTTC | CASSPPTPYNEQFF
few | TRBJ1-4 | NA | TRBV20-1 | TGCAGTGCTCCGCGAGGAAATTCTAATGAAAAACTGTTTTTT | CSAPRGNSNEKLFF
NA | TRBJ2-7 | TRBD2 | TRBV19 | TGTGCCAGTAGTGTCCTTCCGGGACTAGCGGGAGTATACGAGCAGTACTTC | CASSVLPGLAGVYEQYF
NA | TRBJ1-1 | TRBD1 | TRBV12-3/TRBV12-4 | TGTGCCAGCAGTTCACGAGGGGGCCGGGTGAACACTGAAGCTTTCTTT | CASSSRGGRVNTEAFF
few | TRBJ2-7 | NA | TRBV11-2 | TGTGCCAGCAGCTTAGTTACAGCGCCTTCCTACGAGCAGTACTTC | CASSLVTAPSYEQYF
few | TRBJ2-3 | NA | TRBV20-1 | TGCAGTGCTATCGGATTCGATACGCAGTATTTT | CSAIGFDTQYF
NA | TRBJ2-1 | TRBD1 | TRBV14 | TGTGCCAGCAGGCGACAGGGCCCCTACAATGAGCAGTTCTTC | CASRRQGPYNEQFF
NA | TRBJ2-3 | NA | TRBV28 | TGTGCCAGCAGTTTAGCGTTGGGGCTCACAGATACGCAGTATTTT | CASSLALGLTDTQYF
once | TRBJ2-5 | NA | TRBV6-6 | TGTGCCAGCAGTTACGGGTTGTCCCAAGAGACCCAGTACTTC | CASSYGLSQETQYF
NA | TRBJ2-1 | NA | TRBV10-3 | TGTGCCATCAGTGACGCCACCGGGACTCTCTACAATGAGCAGTTCTTC | CAISDATGTLYNEQFF
few | TRBJ1-2 | TRBD1 | TRBV15 | TGTGCCACCAGCAGAGAGACAGGGCGCTACACCTTC | CATSRETGRYTF
few | TRBJ2-7 | NA | TRBV6-5 | TGTGCCAGCAGTTACTCGGGGGTCCGGTACTTC | CASSYSGVRYF
once | TRBJ1-1 | NA | TRBV27 | TGTGCCAGCAGTTTATGGGGACAAAAAGCTTTCTTT | CASSLWGQKAFF
NA | TRBJ2-7 | NA | TRBV7-9 | TGTGCCAGCAGCCATTTTGGGGGGGGCATCTACGAGCAGTACTTC | CASSHFGGGIYEQYF